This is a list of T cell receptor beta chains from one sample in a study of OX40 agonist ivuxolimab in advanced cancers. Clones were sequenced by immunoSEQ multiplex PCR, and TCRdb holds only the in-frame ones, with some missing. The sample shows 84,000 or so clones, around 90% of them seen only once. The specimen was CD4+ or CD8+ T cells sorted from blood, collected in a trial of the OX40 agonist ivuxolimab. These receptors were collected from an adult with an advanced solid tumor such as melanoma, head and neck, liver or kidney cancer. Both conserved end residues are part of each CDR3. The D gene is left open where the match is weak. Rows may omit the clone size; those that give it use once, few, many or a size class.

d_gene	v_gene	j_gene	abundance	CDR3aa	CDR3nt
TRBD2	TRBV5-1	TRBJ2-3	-	CASSLELAGGGTDTQYF	TGCGCCAGCAGCTTGGAGCTAGCGGGAGGAGGCACAGATACGCAGTATTTT
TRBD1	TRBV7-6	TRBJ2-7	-	CASSATTGAQYF	TGTGCCAGCAGCGCGACGACAGGGGCGCAGTACTTC
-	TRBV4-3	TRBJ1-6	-	CASSQEGGANTNSPLHF	TGCGCCAGCAGCCAAGAGGGTGGGGCGAACACGAATTCACCCCTCCACTTT
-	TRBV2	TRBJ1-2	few	CASTYRTANYGYTF	TGTGCCAGCACCTATAGGACAGCTAACTATGGCTACACCTTC
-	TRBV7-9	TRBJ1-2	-	CASSLEASGRAGYTF	TGTGCCAGCAGCTTAGAGGCTTCGGGCAGGGCGGGCTACACCTTC
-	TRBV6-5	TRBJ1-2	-	CASKGLRGYTF	TGTGCCAGCAAGGGACTTCGGGGCTACACCTTC
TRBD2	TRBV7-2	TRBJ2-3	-	CASSYLAGISTDTQYF	TGTGCCAGCAGCTACCTAGCGGGGATCAGCACAGATACGCAGTATTTT
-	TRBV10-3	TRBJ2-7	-	CAIRGGRDEQYF	TGTGCCATCAGGGGGGGCAGGGACGAGCAGTACTTC
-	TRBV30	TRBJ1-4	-	CAWSVSEKLFF	TGTGCCTGGAGTGTCAGTGAAAAACTGTTTTTT
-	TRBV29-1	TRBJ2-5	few	CSVVMGGQGTQYF	TGCAGCGTGGTAATGGGGGGACAAGGGACCCAGTACTTC
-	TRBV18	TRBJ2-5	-	CASSRDQETQYF	TGTGCCAGCTCCCGGGATCAAGAGACCCAGTACTTC
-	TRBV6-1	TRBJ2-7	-	CASSGAGTIYSYEQYF	TGTGCCAGCAGTGGAGCAGGGACGATTTACTCCTACGAGCAGTACTTC
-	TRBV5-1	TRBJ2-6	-	CASSFFIPGANVLTF	TGCGCCAGCAGCTTTTTCATACCTGGGGCCAACGTCCTGACTTTC
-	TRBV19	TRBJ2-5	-	CASSGHRESKETQYF	TGTGCCAGTAGTGGCCACCGGGAGTCAAAAGAGACCCAGTACTTC
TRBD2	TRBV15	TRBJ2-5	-	CATSAYSGGARETQYF	TGTGCCACCTCAGCTTATAGCGGGGGGGCTAGGGAGACCCAGTACTTC
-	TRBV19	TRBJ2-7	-	CASSTTASYEQYF	TGTGCCAGTAGTACGACAGCCAGTTACGAGCAGTACTTC
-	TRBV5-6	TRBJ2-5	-	CASSDNWLKETQYF	TGTGCCAGCAGCGATAACTGGCTGAAAGAGACCCAGTACTTC